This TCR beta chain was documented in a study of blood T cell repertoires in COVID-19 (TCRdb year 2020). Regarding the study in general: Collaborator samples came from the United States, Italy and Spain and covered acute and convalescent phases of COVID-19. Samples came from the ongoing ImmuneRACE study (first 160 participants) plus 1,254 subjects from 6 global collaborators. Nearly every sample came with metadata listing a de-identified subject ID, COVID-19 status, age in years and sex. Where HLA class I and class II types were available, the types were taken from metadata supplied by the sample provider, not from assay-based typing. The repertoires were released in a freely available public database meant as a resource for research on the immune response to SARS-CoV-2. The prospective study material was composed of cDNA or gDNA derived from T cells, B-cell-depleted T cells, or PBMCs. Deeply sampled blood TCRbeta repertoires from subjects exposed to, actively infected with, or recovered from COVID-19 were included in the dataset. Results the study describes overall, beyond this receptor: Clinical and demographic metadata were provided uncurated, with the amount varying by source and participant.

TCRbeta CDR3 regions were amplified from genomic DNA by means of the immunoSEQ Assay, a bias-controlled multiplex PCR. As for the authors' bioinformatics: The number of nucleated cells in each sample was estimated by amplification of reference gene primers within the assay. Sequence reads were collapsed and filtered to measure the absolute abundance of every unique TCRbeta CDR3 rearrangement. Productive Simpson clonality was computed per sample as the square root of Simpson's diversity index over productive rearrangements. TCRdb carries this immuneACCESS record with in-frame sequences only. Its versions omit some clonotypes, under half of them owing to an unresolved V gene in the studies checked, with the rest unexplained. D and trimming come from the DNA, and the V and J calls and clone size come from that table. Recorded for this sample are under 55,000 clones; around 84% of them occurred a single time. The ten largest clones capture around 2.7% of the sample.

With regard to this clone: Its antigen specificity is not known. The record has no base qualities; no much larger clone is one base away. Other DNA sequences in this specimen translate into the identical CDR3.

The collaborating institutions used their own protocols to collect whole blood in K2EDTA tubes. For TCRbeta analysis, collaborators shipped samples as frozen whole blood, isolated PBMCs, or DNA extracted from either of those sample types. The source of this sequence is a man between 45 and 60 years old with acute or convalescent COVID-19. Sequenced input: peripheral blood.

The CDR3 region: CASSLAGGPGDTQYF. The DNA sequence is TGTGCCAGCAGTTTAGCGGGAGGGCCTGGGGATACGCAGTATTTT. The sequence links TRBV28 to TRBJ2-3, with 9 bases aligning to TRBD2. The CDR3 contains 15 residues, cysteine and phenylalanine counted. The retained sequence is limited to the CDR3, 45 bases, with the frame set at the first base. V is trimmed back by 2 bases and J by 6 bases, and the junction contains 6 bases that no gene match accounts for. CDR1 and CDR2, looked up from the germline V gene, are MDHEN and SYDVKM.